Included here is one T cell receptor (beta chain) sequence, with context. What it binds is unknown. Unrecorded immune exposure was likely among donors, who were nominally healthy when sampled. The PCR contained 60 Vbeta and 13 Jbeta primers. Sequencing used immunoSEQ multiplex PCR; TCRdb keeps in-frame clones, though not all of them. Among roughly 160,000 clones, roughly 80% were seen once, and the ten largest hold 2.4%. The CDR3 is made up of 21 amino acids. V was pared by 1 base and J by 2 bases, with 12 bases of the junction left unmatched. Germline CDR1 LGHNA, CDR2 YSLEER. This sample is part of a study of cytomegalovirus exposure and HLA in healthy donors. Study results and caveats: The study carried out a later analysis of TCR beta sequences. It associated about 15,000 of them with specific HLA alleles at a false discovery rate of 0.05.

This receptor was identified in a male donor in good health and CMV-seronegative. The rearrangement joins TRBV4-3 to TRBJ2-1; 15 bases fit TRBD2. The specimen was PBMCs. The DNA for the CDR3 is TGCGCCAGCAGCCAAGCCCCAGGACAACGGACTAGCGGGAGGGCCTACAATGAGCAGTTCTTC. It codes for CASSQAPGQRTSGRAYNEQFF.